This T cell receptor (beta chain) is drawn from a study of cytomegalovirus exposure and HLA in healthy donors. Study-level results: As was reported, the classifier diagnosed cytomegalovirus status with high specificity and sensitivity. TCR beta sequences numbering more than 15,000 were associated with HLA alleles at 0.05 false discovery rate in a later analysis. A link between a missense DCLRE1C variant and TCR beta V- and J-gene trimming emerged from a later analysis.

CDR1 and CDR2 (germline): SGDLS, YYNGEE. V dropped 0 bases and J dropped 0 bases, with 9 bases sitting between them. This CDR3 has 16 residues. Remarks on this clone: Its cognate antigen is unknown.

Both 60 Vbeta primers and 13 Jbeta primers went into the PCR. This table comes from immunoSEQ multiplex PCR, and its TCRdb copy is limited to in-frame clones, with some not included. Among 200,000 or so clones listed, about 88% were seen once. The rearrangement links TRBV9 to TRBJ2-2; TRBD2 is a possible D gene (5 bases). Sequenced sample: PBMCs. This TCR came from a girl under three years old in good health and CMV-seronegative. In DNA, the CDR3 is TGTGCCAGCAGCGTAGCGGGGTTTTCGAACACCGGGGAGCTGTTTTTT. The encoded protein is CASSVAGFSNTGELFF.